Shown below are 27 T cell receptor beta chains from a single sample sequenced in a study of blood T cell repertoires in COVID-19. The data were produced by immunoSEQ multiplex PCR, yet TCRdb's version contains in-frame clones alone and is incomplete. The sample has fewer than 50,000 clones, roughly 88% seen once. The specimen was peripheral blood. Source of these receptors: a human donor in a cohort sampled during active COVID-19.

The chain joins TRBV11-2 to TRBJ1-6; 8 bases match TRBD1. The germline V gene encodes CDR1 SGHAT and CDR2 FQNNGV. The CDR3 extends over 15 amino acids. The V and J ends lost 1 base and 7 bases, in that order; junction bases with no gene match: 3. As DNA, the CDR3 is TGTGCCAGCAGCTTAGGGACAGGGTTGAATTCACCCCTCCACTTT. Its protein is CASSLGTGLNSPLHF.

The V call is TRBV7-2, the J call TRBJ1-1, with 9 bases matching TRBD1. The CDR3 loop spans 15 amino acids. V trimming: 2 bases; J trimming: 4 bases; junction bases outside the gene matches: 5. Germline CDR1 and CDR2: SGHTA and FQGNSA. The CDR3 reads CASSLSGQGSTEAFF. Written as DNA, the CDR3 is TGTGCCAGCAGCTTATCCGGACAGGGGAGCACTGAAGCTTTCTTT.

A single count supports this clone. J is TRBJ1-1 and V is TRBV7-2; possibly TRBD1 for D (5 bases). Germline loops: CDR1 SGHTA, CDR2 FQGNSA. V was pared by 2 bases and J by 3 bases, with 16 bases between. The CDR3 has 16 residues. The CDR3 spells CASSLPWKIRDTEAFF. The CDR3 DNA follows: TGTGCCAGCAGCTTACCTTGGAAAATCAGGGACACTGAAGCTTTCTTT.

This chain joins TRBV5-8 and TRBJ1-2, with TRBD1 matching over 9 bases. The CDR3 consists of 15 residues. The V gene's germline CDR1 is SGHTS and CDR2 YDEGEE. V trimming: 0 bases; J trimming: 4 bases; junction bases outside the gene matches: 4. The CDR3 sequence is CASSLGGQGSYGYTF. In DNA form, the CDR3 reads TGTGCCAGCAGCTTGGGGGGACAGGGTTCCTATGGCTACACCTTC.

The chain links TRBV6-6 to TRBJ2-1, with TRBD2 matching 8 bases. Germline V gives CDR1 MNHNY, CDR2 SVGAGI (reference sequence). V was pared by 3 bases and J by 0 bases, with 1 base of the junction left unmatched. This CDR3 has 15 residues. The CDR3 sequence: CASSYSGTSYNEQFF. The CDR3 nucleotides are TGTGCCAGCAGTTATAGCGGGACCTCCTACAATGAGCAGTTCTTC.

The gene calls are TRBV24-1 and TRBJ2-2, with 9 bases aligning to TRBD1. This CDR3 region has 15 residues. Germline trimming cut 4 bases from V and 6 bases from J; bases unmatched to any gene: 5. Germline CDR1 reads KGHDR; CDR2 reads SFDVKD. This CDR3 reads CATSDPQGAPGELFF. DNA of the CDR3: TGTGCCACCAGTGACCCACAGGGGGCGCCCGGGGAGCTGTTTTTT.

About this clone: Its ends do not fully match the called genes, so a read error is possible. The chain combines TRBV7-7 with TRBJ2-7, with 12 bases identical to TRBD2. The CDR3 runs to 15 residues. Germline CDR1 and CDR2: SSHAT and FNYEAQ (reference sequence). The CDR3 sequence: CASSPLAGGIYEQYF. In DNA, the CDR3 is TGTGCTAGCAGCCCACTAGCGGGGGGCATCTACGAGCAGTACTTC.

The genes are TRBV7-2 and TRBJ2-7; TRBD2 agrees at 12 bases. The germline CDR1 and CDR2 sequences are SGHTA and FQGNSA. Trimming cost V 5 bases and J 2 bases; bases outside gene matches: 7. This CDR3 is 16 amino acids long. The CDR3 nucleotides read TGTGCCAGCAGCCCCCGGGCTAGCGGGGGGGCCTACGAGCAGTACTTC. Its translation: CASSPRASGGAYEQYF.

This chain connects TRBV5-4 to TRBJ1-2, with D possibly being TRBD1 (6 bases). Trimming took 2 bases from V and 8 from J, leaving 16 bases between them. CDR1 and CDR2 from the germline V gene are SGHNT and YYREEE (reference sequence). The CDR3 extends over 14 amino acids. The CDR3 is CASSLTGQSRGYTF. CDR3 DNA: TGTGCCAGCAGCTTAACAGGGCAAAGTCGCGGCTACACCTTC.

J is TRBJ2-3 and V is TRBV30; 9 positions agree with TRBD1. This CDR3 contains 16 residues. Germline loops: CDR1 GTSNPN, CDR2 SVGIG (reference sequence). V was pared by 5 bases and J by 0 bases, with 9 bases of the junction left unmatched. The DNA of the CDR3 is TGTGCCTGGGGGGGAGACAGGGGGACCAGCACAGATACGCAGTATTTT. Encoded protein: CAWGGDRGTSTDTQYF.

The chain recombines TRBV9 with TRBJ2-2; TRBD1 agrees at 7 bases. The ends lost 0 bases at V and 7 bases at J; junction bases unmatched: 9. The V gene's germline CDR1 is SGDLS and CDR2 YYNGEE. The length of the CDR3 is 16 residues. The CDR3 spells CASSVDERGRNGELFF. CDR3 DNA: TGTGCCAGCAGCGTAGATGAGAGGGGGCGGAACGGGGAGCTGTTTTTT.

The chain has TRBV6-1 and TRBJ1-2, with D maybe TRBD1 (5 bases). Per the germline V gene, CDR1 is MNHNS and CDR2 is SASEGT. The CDR3 loop spans 12 amino acids. V lost 2 bases, J lost 5 bases, and 6 bases lay in between. CDR3 protein: CASSEQGYGYTF. The DNA of the CDR3 is TGTGCCAGCAGTGAACAGGGTTATGGCTACACCTTC.

The V gene is TRBV19, the J gene TRBJ2-2; D is unresolved. The CDR3 covers 13 residues. V was cut by 6 bases and J by 4 bases, with 9 bases left in between. CDR1 and CDR2 from the germline V gene are LNHDA and SQIVND (reference sequence). Here the CDR3 DNA reads TGTGCCAGTAGGCGCGTATCCACCGGGGAGCTGTTTTTT. Translated, it gives CASRRVSTGELFF.

The chain uses TRBV7-9 and TRBJ2-3; 8 nucleotides agree with TRBD2. This CDR3 spans 16 amino acids. After removal of 3 bases from V and 4 bases from J, the junction contained 9 bases not matched to a gene. Germline V gives CDR1 SEHNR, CDR2 FQNEAQ (reference sequence). The CDR3 DNA is TGTGCCAGCAGCTTGCCGGGGGGGCCGTCTTCAGATACGCAGTATTTT. It translates to CASSLPGGPSSDTQYF.

V usage is TRBV18 and J usage is TRBJ2-7; 8 bases agree with TRBD1. The CDR3 length is 14 residues. Germline CDR1 is KGHSH and CDR2 is LQKENI. V was clipped by 2 bases and J by 6 bases; unmatched bases: 6. The CDR3 region has the DNA TGTGCCAGCTCACCAAACAGGGGGGCGGGCGAGCAGTACTTC. Encoded protein: CASSPNRGAGEQYF.

The chain joins TRBV9 to TRBJ2-5, with 10 bases that match TRBD2. CDR3 length equals 15 residues. V trimming: 0 bases; J trimming: 5 bases; junction bases outside the gene matches: 4. Germline loops: CDR1 SGDLS, CDR2 YYNGEE. CDR3 sequence (DNA): TGTGCCAGCAGCGTAGAGGGACTAGCGTGGGAGACCCAGTACTTC. It specifies CASSVEGLAWETQYF.

V gene TRBV19 combines with J gene TRBJ1-1; no clear D gene. CDR3 length: 12 amino acids. V was cut by 8 bases and J by 2 bases, with 9 bases left in between. The germline CDR1 and CDR2 sequences are LNHDA and SQIVND (reference sequence). CDR3 sequence: CASSRGNTEAFF. CDR3 coding DNA: TGTGCCAGTTCTCGGGGTAACACTGAAGCTTTCTTT.

Remarks on this clone: Other DNA sequences within the sample encode an identical CDR3. The chain is built from TRBV6-6 and TRBJ2-7; 9 bases match TRBD2. V shed 5 bases, J shed 7 bases, and the junction held 6 bases outside the gene matches. Germline CDR1 reads MNHNY; CDR2 reads SVGAGI (reference sequence). This CDR3 region has 13 residues. CDR3: CASSAGGPREQYF. CDR3 coding DNA: TGTGCCAGCAGTGCGGGAGGGCCAAGAGAGCAGTACTTC.

In DNA, the CDR3 is TGTGCCAGTAGTTCAGACAGGTACAATGAGCAGTTCTTC. Amino acid sequence: CASSSDRYNEQFF. This sequence joins TRBV19 and TRBJ2-1; D may be TRBD1 (6 bases). The CDR3 consists of 13 residues. The V gene lost 5 bases and the J gene lost 4 bases, with 9 bases spanning the gap. CDR1 is LNHDA and CDR2 is SQIVND in the germline V gene (reference sequence).

This chain uses TRBV6-5 with TRBJ1-1; TRBD1 is a possible D gene (6 bases). Germline V lookup: CDR1 MNHEY, CDR2 SVGAGI. This CDR3 comprises 14 residues. V dropped 6 bases and J dropped 2 bases, with 13 bases sitting between them. CDR3 loop: CASRLQGRNTEAFF. The DNA of the CDR3 is TGTGCCAGCAGGTTACAGGGCCGCAACACTGAAGCTTTCTTT.

The chain recombines TRBV7-2 with TRBJ2-3; no reliable D call. V shed 1 base and J shed 0 bases, with 11 bases lying between them. This CDR3 region has 16 residues. Germline CDR1 is SGHTA and CDR2 is FQGNSA. CDR3 bases: TGTGCCAGCAGCTTAGGGAGAGGAGCTAGCACAGATACGCAGTATTTT. It encodes CASSLGRGASTDTQYF.

The rearrangement links TRBV18 to TRBJ2-7, with TRBD2 matching 7 bases. The V gene's germline CDR1 is KGHSH and CDR2 LQKENI. V lost 4 bases and J lost 5; bases outside the gene matches: 11. This CDR3 is built from 15 residues. This CDR3 is CASSRMGSAGDEQYF. CDR3 nucleotide sequence: TGTGCCAGCTCACGGATGGGCTCGGCGGGAGACGAGCAGTACTTC.

The chain recombines TRBV7-6 with TRBJ2-1, with 13 positions matching TRBD2. The CDR3 has 17 residues. Germline CDR1 reads SGHVS; CDR2 reads FNYEAQ. V dropped 5 bases and J dropped 9; count of bases not matched to a gene: 13. This CDR3 reads CASSLQVLAGGPSEQFF. In DNA form, the CDR3 reads TGTGCCAGCAGCCTACAGGTACTAGCGGGAGGGCCAAGTGAGCAGTTCTTC.

The rearrangement uses TRBV6-4 and TRBJ1-6, with D hard to call. The germline V gene encodes CDR1 MRHNA and CDR2 SNTAGT. Trimming left V 4 bases short and J 7 bases short, with 8 bases between. The CDR3 loop spans 13 amino acids. CDR3 coding DNA: TGTGCCAGCAGTGCGTTCCTCAATTCACCCCTCCACTTT. Translating it yields CASSAFLNSPLHF.

The J gene is TRBJ2-3, the V gene TRBV5-3, with D unresolved. TRBV5-3 is treated as an ORF (open reading frame) with a function not yet certain. This CDR3 contains 12 residues. V was pared by 3 bases and J by 6 bases, with 8 bases between. CDR3 nucleotide sequence: TGTGCCAGAAGCTCCCTAAACGATACGCAGTATTTT. Protein: CARSSLNDTQYF.

The chain joins TRBV9 to TRBJ2-2, with 8 bases fitting TRBD2. CDR1 and CDR2 from the germline V gene are SGDLS and YYNGEE. This CDR3 has 15 residues. V dropped 1 base and J dropped 7; count of bases not matched to a gene: 6. CDR3 bases: TGTGCCAGCAGCGTAAGCGGGAGAGAGAACGGGGAGCTGTTTTTT. The encoded protein is CASSVSGRENGELFF.

The chain combines TRBV7-2 with TRBJ1-2; no reliable D call. Between the trimmed V and J ends, which lost 1 base and 4 bases, there was a span of 19 bases. The CDR3 is 17 residues long. CDR1 is SGHTA and CDR2 is FQGNSA in the germline V gene. CDR3 sequence (DNA): TGTGCCAGCAGCTTAGGGCGCGCCCCATCTCGGGGCTATGGCTACACCTTC. Residues: CASSLGRAPSRGYGYTF. The full variable domain, with the rest looked up from reference TRBV7-2 and TRBJ1-2, is GAGVSQSPSNKVTEKGKDVELRCDPISGHTALYWYRQSLGQGLEFLIYFQGNSAPDKSGLPSDRFSAERTGGSVSTLTIQRTQQEDSAVYLCASSLGRAPSRGYGYTFGSGTRLTVV.